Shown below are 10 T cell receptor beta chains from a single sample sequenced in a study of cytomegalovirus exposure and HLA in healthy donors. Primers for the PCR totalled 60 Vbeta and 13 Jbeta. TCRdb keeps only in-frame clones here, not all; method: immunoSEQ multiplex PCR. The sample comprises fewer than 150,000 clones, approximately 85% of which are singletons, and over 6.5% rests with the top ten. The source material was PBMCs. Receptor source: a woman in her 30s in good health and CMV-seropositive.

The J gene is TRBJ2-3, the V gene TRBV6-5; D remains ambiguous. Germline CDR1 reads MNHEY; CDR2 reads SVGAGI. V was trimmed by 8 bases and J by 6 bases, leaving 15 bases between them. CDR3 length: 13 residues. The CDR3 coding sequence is TGTGCCAGCCGGCTTCCAGGTGTGGATACGCAGTATTTT. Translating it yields CASRLPGVDTQYF.

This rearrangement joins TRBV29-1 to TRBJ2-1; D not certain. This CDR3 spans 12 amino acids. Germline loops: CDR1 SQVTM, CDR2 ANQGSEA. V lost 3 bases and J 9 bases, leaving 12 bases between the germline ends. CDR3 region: CSVDSSSSEQFF. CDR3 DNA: TGCAGCGTTGATTCCTCGAGCTCTGAGCAGTTCTTC.

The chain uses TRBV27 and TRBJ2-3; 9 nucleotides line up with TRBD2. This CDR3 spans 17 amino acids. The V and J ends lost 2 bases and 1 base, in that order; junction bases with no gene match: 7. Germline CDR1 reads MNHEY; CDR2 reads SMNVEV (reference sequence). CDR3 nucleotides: TGTGCCAGCAGTTTAGGACTAGCGCCCTTTGGCACAGATACGCAGTATTTT. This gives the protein CASSLGLAPFGTDTQYF.

The CDR3 spells CASSLSVSRPGKLFF. The CDR3 nucleotides read TGCGCCAGCAGCTTGTCAGTGAGCAGGCCTGGAAAACTGTTTTTT. The chain links TRBV5-1 to TRBJ1-4; D not certain. The V gene lost 1 base and the J gene lost 10 bases, with 17 bases spanning the gap. The CDR3 loop spans 15 amino acids. Germline-derived CDR1 and CDR2 are SGHRS and YFSETQ. Together with reference TRBV5-1 and TRBJ1-4, the CDR3 gives the full variable domain: KAGVTQTPRYLIKTRGQQVTLSCSPISGHRSVSWYQQTPGQGLQFLFEYFSETQRNKGNFPGRFSGRQFSNSRSEMNVSTLELGDSALYLCASSLSVSRPGKLFFGSGTQLSVL.

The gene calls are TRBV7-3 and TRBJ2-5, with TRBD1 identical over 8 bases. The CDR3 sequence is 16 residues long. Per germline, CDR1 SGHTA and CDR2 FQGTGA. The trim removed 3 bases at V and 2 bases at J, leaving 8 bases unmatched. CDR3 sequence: CASSFSGGAPQETQYF. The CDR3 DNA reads TGTGCCAGCAGCTTTTCAGGGGGCGCCCCTCAAGAGACCCAGTACTTC.

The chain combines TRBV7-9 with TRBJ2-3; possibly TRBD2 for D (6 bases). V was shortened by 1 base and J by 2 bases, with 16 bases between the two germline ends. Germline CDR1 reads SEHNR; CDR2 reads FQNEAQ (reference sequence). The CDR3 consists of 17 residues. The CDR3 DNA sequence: TGTGCCAGCAGCTTAGAGAGGGTGGGAGGATTCACAGATACGCAGTATTTT. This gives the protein CASSLERVGGFTDTQYF. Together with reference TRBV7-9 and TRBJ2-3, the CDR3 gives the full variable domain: DTGVSQNPRHKITKRGQNVTFRCDPISEHNRLYWYRQTLGQGPEFLTYFQNEAQLEKSRLLSDRFSAERPKGSFSTLEIQRTEQGDSAMYLCASSLERVGGFTDTQYFGPGTRLTVL.

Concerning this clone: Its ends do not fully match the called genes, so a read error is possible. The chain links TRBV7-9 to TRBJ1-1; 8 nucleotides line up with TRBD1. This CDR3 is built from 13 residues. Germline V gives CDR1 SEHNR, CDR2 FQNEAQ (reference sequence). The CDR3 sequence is CSSSSQGGTEAFF. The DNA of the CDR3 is TGTTCCAGCAGCTCACAGGGGGGCACTGAAGCTTTCTTT.

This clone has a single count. CDR3 sequence reads: CASSIDRGRPEAFF. CDR3 sequence (DNA): TGTGCCAGTAGTATAGATCGAGGTAGGCCTGAAGCTTTCTTT. The V gene is TRBV19, the J gene TRBJ1-1; D gene uncertain. The CDR3 length is 14 residues. V was trimmed by 0 bases and J by 6 bases, leaving 11 bases between them. CDR1 is LNHDA, CDR2 SQIVND, per germline (reference sequence). Based on the CDR3 plus reference TRBV19 and TRBJ1-1, the full variable domain is DGGITQSPKYLFRKEGQNVTLSCEQNLNHDAMYWYRQDPGQGLRLIYYSQIVNDFQKGDIAEGYSVSREKKESFPLTVTSAQKNPTAFYLCASSIDRGRPEAFFGQGTRLTVV.

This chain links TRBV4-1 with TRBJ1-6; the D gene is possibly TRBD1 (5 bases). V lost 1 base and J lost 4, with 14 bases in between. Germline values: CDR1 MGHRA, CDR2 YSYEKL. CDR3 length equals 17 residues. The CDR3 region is CASSQVGREEYNSPLHF. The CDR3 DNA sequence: TGCGCCAGCAGCCAAGTAGGCAGGGAGGAGTATAATTCACCCCTCCACTTT.

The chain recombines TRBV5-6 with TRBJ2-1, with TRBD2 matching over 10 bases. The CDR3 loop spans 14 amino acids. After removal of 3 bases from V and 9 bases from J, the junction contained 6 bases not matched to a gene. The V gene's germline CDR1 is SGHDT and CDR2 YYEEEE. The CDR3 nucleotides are TGTGCCAGCAGCTCAGGACTAGCGGTCGGTGAGCAGTTCTTC. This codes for CASSSGLAVGEQFF.